The next 31 T cell receptor beta chains were all read from a single sample in a study of blood T cell repertoires in COVID-19 (dated by TCRdb to about 2020). The library was made by the immunoSEQ multiplex PCR assay. What TCRdb holds here is the immuneACCESS table cut down to in-frame rearrangements. Part of the clones is not present; checked against another copy, under half of the missing clones reflect an unresolved V gene, and the others are unexplained. Within this sample are about 170,000 clones, with around 87% of them counted one time only. The ten largest account for just over 2.5% of the sample. Sequencing input: peripheral blood. Receptors originate from a woman at least 80 years old with COVID-19, enrolled during active disease.

V usage is TRBV9 and J usage is TRBJ2-5; 13 nucleotides align to TRBD2. V trimming: 4 bases; J trimming: 1 base; junction bases outside the gene matches: 19. CDR3 size: 21 residues. Germline assignment: CDR1 SGDLS and CDR2 YYNGEE. DNA for the CDR3: TGTGCCAGCAGCCCTCACCTCGGACTAGCGGGGGACCCGAGGGCCCAAGAGACCCAGTACTTC. It encodes CASSPHLGLAGDPRAQETQYF.

CDR3 coding DNA: TGTGCCAGCAGCGAGCTTTACAGGGCCTCTGAAGCTTTCTTT. Amino acid sequence: CASSELYRASEAFF. The V call is TRBV11-3, the J call TRBJ1-1, with D perhaps matching TRBD1 (6 bases). Trimming took 5 bases from V and 6 from J, leaving 16 bases between them. Germline CDR1 is SGHNT and CDR2 is YENEEA. This CDR3 spans 14 amino acids.

The chain recombines TRBV6-5 with TRBJ1-1; perhaps TRBD1 as D (6 bases). This CDR3 spans 14 amino acids. V was pared by 6 bases and J by 1 base, with 12 bases between. Germline-derived CDR1 and CDR2 are MNHEY and SVGAGI. The CDR3 loop is CASSSIQGNTEAFF. CDR3 coding DNA: TGTGCCAGCAGCTCGATACAGGGGAACACTGAAGCTTTCTTT.

The rearrangement links TRBV15 to TRBJ2-6; D not resolved. CDR3 size: 15 residues. Looked up from germline, CDR1 is LNHNV and CDR2 is YYDKDF (reference sequence). V was trimmed by 1 base and J by 0 bases, leaving 4 bases between them. The CDR3 coding sequence is TGTGCCACCAGCAGAGGCGTCTCTGGGGCCAACGTCCTGACTTTC. Amino acid sequence: CATSRGVSGANVLTF.

This CDR3 is CASSLEAAQYF. The CDR3 coding sequence is TGTGCCAGCAGCTTGGAGGCGGCCCAGTACTTC. V gene TRBV5-5 combines with J gene TRBJ2-5; D uncertain. Trimming cost V 0 bases and J 9 bases, with 6 bases left between them. The CDR3 is 11 amino acids. Germline CDR1 SGHKS, CDR2 YYEKEE (reference sequence).

V is TRBV27 and J is TRBJ2-1; 7 positions agree with TRBD1. Germline V gene sequence: CDR1 MNHEY, CDR2 SMNVEV (reference sequence). The CDR3 length is 16 residues. Trimming cost V 7 bases and J 5 bases; bases outside gene matches: 14. CDR3 sequence reads: CASIHRGPGLHNEQFF. The CDR3 DNA reads as TGTGCCAGCATCCACAGGGGTCCCGGGTTACACAATGAGCAGTTCTTC.

The chain combines TRBV21-1 with TRBJ2-7; the D segment call TRBD1 is taken from the table without a DNA check. TRBV21-1 counts as a pseudogene. The CDR3 consists of 14 residues. The CDR3 DNA follows: TGTGCCAGCAGCCTCCGGGACAGGCAGTACGAGCAGTACTTC. This gives the protein CASSLRDRQYEQYF.

This sequence joins TRBV6-6 and TRBJ1-2; D is unresolved. Trimming shortened V by 6 bases and J by 7 bases, and 12 bases separated the two germline ends. From germline, CDR1 is MNHNY and CDR2 SVGAGI (reference sequence). The CDR3 runs 12 residues. The CDR3 nucleotides are TGTGCCAGCAGCCCCACTTCCGGTGGCTACACCTTC. Encoded protein: CASSPTSGGYTF.

CDR3 bases: TGTGCCACCAGCGAGGGCCGGGAGCCCAATCAGCCCCAGCATTTT. Amino acids: CATSEGREPNQPQHF. The V and J genes are TRBV24-1 and TRBJ1-5; D call uncertain. The CDR3 is made up of 15 amino acids. Germline V gives CDR1 KGHDR, CDR2 SFDVKD. Trimming took off 7 bases at V and 3 bases at J, with 15 bases between the two ends.

The chain carries TRBV5-4 and TRBJ2-7; D perhaps matches TRBD1 (6 bases). This CDR3 is built from 15 residues. Germline V lookup: CDR1 SGHNT, CDR2 YYREEE (reference sequence). The V gene lost 1 base and the J gene lost 2 bases, with 13 bases spanning the gap. DNA of the CDR3: TGTGCCAGCAGCTTGCATCCAGGGGAAACCTACGAGCAGTACTTC. Translation: CASSLHPGETYEQYF.

The DNA for the CDR3 is TGTGCCAGCTCACTCGAGGGAGCGGGGCCGGGAGGCAATGAGCAGTTCTTC. This gives the protein CASSLEGAGPGGNEQFF. This chain uses TRBV18 with TRBJ2-1, with 7 bases aligning to TRBD2. CDR1 is KGHSH, CDR2 LQKENI, per germline. The J segment lost 6 bases and the V segment lost 4 bases, leaving 15 bases of the junction unmatched. CDR3 length: 17 amino acids.

The chain combines TRBV28 with TRBJ1-1, with D tentatively TRBD1 (6 bases). V was pared by 5 bases and J by 2 bases, with 12 bases between. The CDR3 has 14 residues. The germline V gene has CDR1 MDHEN and CDR2 SYDVKM. The CDR3: CASSPTGQNTEAFF. The DNA of the CDR3 is TGTGCCAGCAGTCCGACAGGTCAAAACACTGAAGCTTTCTTT.

This clone appeared once. The J gene is TRBJ2-7, the V gene TRBV27; D remains ambiguous. The germline CDR1 and CDR2 sequences are MNHEY and SMNVEV (reference sequence). This CDR3 spans 16 amino acids. Trimming removed 10 bases at V and 0 bases at J, with 22 bases between. This CDR3 reads CATAPGTDTPSYEQYF. DNA of the CDR3: TGTGCCACCGCTCCCGGTACCGACACCCCCTCCTACGAGCAGTACTTC.

The rearrangement uses TRBV9 and TRBJ2-1, with TRBD2 as a possible D gene (6 bases). V lost 3 bases to trimming and J lost 1 base, with 11 bases between them. CDR1 SGDLS and CDR2 YYNGEE come from the germline V gene. This CDR3 spans 15 amino acids. CDR3 bases: TGTGCCAGCAGCGCCGGGGGTTTTTCCTACAATGAGCAGTTCTTC. It translates to CASSAGGFSYNEQFF.

The V call is TRBV19, the J call TRBJ1-5; no firm D call. Germline values: CDR1 LNHDA, CDR2 SQIVND (reference sequence). Trimming removed 4 bases from V and 3 bases from J, with 7 bases in between. This CDR3 is built from 13 residues. CDR3 protein: CASSTQYNQPQHF. The CDR3 nucleotides read TGTGCCAGTAGTACTCAGTACAATCAGCCCCAGCATTTT.

CDR3 sequence (DNA): TGTGCCAGCAGTGAAACCGGACAGGGTCGCATTCAGTACTTC. Protein: CASSETGQGRIQYF. The V and J genes are TRBV6-1 and TRBJ2-4; 8 nucleotides agree with TRBD1. V dropped 2 bases and J dropped 9; count of bases not matched to a gene: 6. From germline, CDR1 is MNHNS and CDR2 SASEGT. The CDR3 runs to 14 residues.

The chain recombines TRBV28 with TRBJ1-5; D perhaps matches TRBD1 (5 bases). Germline values: CDR1 MDHEN, CDR2 SYDVKM. Trimming pared 4 bases from V and 5 bases from J, leaving 12 bases between. This CDR3 is built from 14 residues. CDR3 loop: CASSSRVGHQPQHF. The CDR3 DNA is TGTGCCAGCAGTTCCAGGGTCGGGCATCAGCCCCAGCATTTT. Filled out from reference TRBV28 and TRBJ1-5, the complete variable domain reads DVKVTQSSRYLVKRTGEKVFLECVQDMDHENMFWYRQDPGLGLRLIYFSYDVKMKEKGDIPEGYSVSREKKERFSLILESASTNQTSMYLCASSSRVGHQPQHFGDGTRLSIL.

This clone was seen a handful of times. The chain carries TRBV11-2 and TRBJ2-7, with 11 bases that match TRBD1. V lost 5 bases to trimming and J lost 6 bases; unmatched junction nucleotides: 6. Germline CDR1 is SGHAT and CDR2 is FQNNGV. The CDR3 length is 14 residues. CDR3 in amino acids: CASSPTGTGGEQYF. The CDR3 DNA reads TGTGCCAGCAGCCCGACCGGGACAGGGGGCGAGCAGTACTTC.

The J gene is TRBJ2-2, the V gene TRBV18, with unresolved D. This CDR3 region has 15 residues. V was shortened by 3 bases and J by 1 base, with 9 bases between the two germline ends. Germline assignment: CDR1 KGHSH and CDR2 LQKENI. The CDR3 region is CASSPGSGNTGELFF. Here the CDR3 DNA reads TGTGCCAGCTCACCGGGCTCAGGGAACACCGGGGAGCTGTTTTTT.

V and J are TRBV5-1 and TRBJ2-2, with TRBD1 matching 9 bases. Germline loops: CDR1 SGHRS, CDR2 YFSETQ. The CDR3 has 14 residues. The V gene end was trimmed by 4 bases and the J gene end by 3 bases; junction bases not matched to a gene: 1. In nucleotides, the CDR3 is TGCGCCAGCAGCCGACAGGGGGACACCGGGGAGCTGTTTTTT. Protein: CASSRQGDTGELFF.

This clone has more than one count but fewer than ten. This CDR3 reads CATTLSGADTQYF. The CDR3 DNA sequence: TGTGCCACGACGCTCAGCGGTGCAGATACGCAGTATTTT. The V gene is TRBV10-3, the J gene TRBJ2-3; weak D call: TRBD2 (5 bases). CDR3 size: 13 residues. V was clipped by 10 bases and J by 4 bases, with 15 bases between them. The germline V gene has CDR1 ENHRY and CDR2 SYGVKD.

V is TRBV6-2 or TRBV6-3 and J is TRBJ1-1; TRBD1 matches at 8 bases. The CDR3 is 16 amino acids. Germline V gene lookup returns CDR1 MNHEY and CDR2 SVGEGT. The J segment lost 1 base and the V segment lost 6 bases, leaving 10 bases of the junction unmatched. This CDR3 is CASSTRFGTGNTEAFF. The CDR3 DNA reads as TGTGCCAGCAGCACCCGTTTCGGGACAGGGAACACTGAAGCTTTCTTT.

This chain joins TRBV27 and TRBJ2-3; no definite D call. In germline, CDR1 is MNHEY, CDR2 SMNVEV (reference sequence). The CDR3 loop spans 14 amino acids. V lost 3 bases, J lost 1 base, and 8 bases lay in between. CDR3: CASSFGLGTDTQYF. CDR3 DNA sequence: TGTGCCAGCAGTTTTGGCCTGGGCACAGATACGCAGTATTTT.

The chain joins TRBV27 to TRBJ1-1, with a tentative D call TRBD1 (6 bases). Trimming cost V 5 bases and J 1 base, with 14 bases left between them. The CDR3 spans 15 residues. Germline CDR1 reads MNHEY; CDR2 reads SMNVEV (reference sequence). This CDR3 is CASSPTSTGNTEAFF. The CDR3 DNA follows: TGTGCCAGCAGTCCCACCTCGACAGGGAACACTGAAGCTTTCTTT.

The rearrangement links TRBV7-2 to TRBJ2-3; D unresolved. V was shortened by 0 bases and J by 6 bases, with 13 bases between the two germline ends. CDR1 and CDR2 (germline): SGHTA, FQGNSA. This CDR3 is built from 15 residues. The CDR3 DNA reads as TGTGCCAGCAGCTTAGCGGCGGTGAGATCCGATACGCAGTATTTT. Its translation: CASSLAAVRSDTQYF.

V and J are TRBV28 and TRBJ1-1; D is ambiguous. This CDR3 is 13 amino acids long. V lost 6 bases and J 0 bases, leaving 8 bases between the germline ends. Germline V gene sequence: CDR1 MDHEN, CDR2 SYDVKM. CDR3 protein: CASRRDLNTEAFF. The CDR3 DNA reads as TGTGCCAGCAGGAGGGATTTGAACACTGAAGCTTTCTTT.

The chain carries TRBV18 and TRBJ2-3, with D possibly TRBD2 on 6 matching bases. Trimming removed 3 bases at V and 1 base at J, with 11 bases between. Germline V gives CDR1 KGHSH, CDR2 LQKENI. This CDR3 contains 15 residues. CDR3 coding DNA: TGTGCCAGCTCACCTAGCGGCCGAGGCACAGATACGCAGTATTTT. Translated: CASSPSGRGTDTQYF.

The chain links TRBV6-2 or TRBV6-3 to TRBJ2-1, with TRBD2 identical over 7 bases. CDR1 MNHEY and CDR2 SVGEGT come from the germline V gene. There are 15 residues in the CDR3. V was pared by 3 bases and J by 5 bases, with 7 bases of the junction left unmatched. Here the CDR3 reads CASSYPGLTDNEQFF. DNA for the CDR3: TGTGCCAGCAGTTATCCGGGACTAACAGACAATGAGCAGTTCTTC.

The chain uses TRBV19 and TRBJ2-1; D might be TRBD1 (8 bases). V gave up 5 bases and J gave up 1 base, with 12 bases separating them. The CDR3 length is 15 residues. Germline values: CDR1 LNHDA, CDR2 SQIVND (reference sequence). The chain's CDR3 is CASSEQGGSYNEQFF. The CDR3 coding sequence is TGTGCCAGTAGTGAACAGGGGGGGTCCTACAATGAGCAGTTCTTC.

CDR3 loop: CATSREGGSTDTQYF. The CDR3, as DNA: TGTGCCACCAGCAGAGAAGGGGGCAGCACAGATACGCAGTATTTT. This rearrangement joins TRBV15 to TRBJ2-3, with 7 bases lining up with TRBD1. Germline V CDR1 and CDR2: LNHNV, YYDKDF (reference sequence). This CDR3 spans 15 amino acids. The trim removed 0 bases at V and 0 bases at J, leaving 0 bases unmatched.

This chain joins TRBV25-1 and TRBJ2-1, with D possibly TRBD2 on 7 matching bases. The germline V gene encodes CDR1 MGHDK and CDR2 SYGVNS. The CDR3 runs to 15 residues. Trimming cost V 3 bases and J 2 bases, with 11 bases left between them. The CDR3 protein is CASSDGGGAYNEQFF. CDR3 coding DNA: TGTGCCAGCAGTGATGGGGGGGGCGCCTACAATGAGCAGTTCTTC.